The sequence of this TCR beta chain was determined in a study of Graves' ophthalmopathy and Graves' hyperthyroidism. Study-wide background: In this cohort's terms, stable hyperthyroidism meant no ophthalmopathy by 18 months of follow-up.

This clonotype was detected ten times or more. Its antigen is currently unknown. The study's findings and limits: Progression of ophthalmopathy was predicted by the model with roughly 70% sensitivity and about 72% specificity. In blood, most expanded thyroid clonotypes above 0.001 frequency were also detected.

Only newly diagnosed hyperthyroidism patients aged 18 to 65, with under 2 months' duration, were enrolled. Germline V gene lookup returns CDR1 MNHNY and CDR2 SVGAGI (reference sequence). V shed 3 bases and J shed 2 bases, with 11 bases lying between them. The CDR3 sequence is 16 residues long. RNA transcripts were the source from which TCR beta CDR3 regions were amplified. First-round RT-PCR used HTBI primers; second-round multiplex PCR followed. One entry per CDR3 protein, called by TCRdb with MiXCR from the multiplex PCR reads. Of roughly 1.1 million distinct CDR3 sequences listed, approximately 35% are singletons.

The receptor's source is an adult man with Graves' hyperthyroidism. The chain is built from TRBV6-6 and TRBJ1-6, with D tentatively TRBD1 (6 bases). Material: peripheral blood or thyroid tissue (not recorded which). Written as DNA, the CDR3 is TGTGCCAGCAGTTATACAGGGTTCCCCTATAATTCACCCCTCCACTTT. This translates into CASSYTGFPYNSPLHF.